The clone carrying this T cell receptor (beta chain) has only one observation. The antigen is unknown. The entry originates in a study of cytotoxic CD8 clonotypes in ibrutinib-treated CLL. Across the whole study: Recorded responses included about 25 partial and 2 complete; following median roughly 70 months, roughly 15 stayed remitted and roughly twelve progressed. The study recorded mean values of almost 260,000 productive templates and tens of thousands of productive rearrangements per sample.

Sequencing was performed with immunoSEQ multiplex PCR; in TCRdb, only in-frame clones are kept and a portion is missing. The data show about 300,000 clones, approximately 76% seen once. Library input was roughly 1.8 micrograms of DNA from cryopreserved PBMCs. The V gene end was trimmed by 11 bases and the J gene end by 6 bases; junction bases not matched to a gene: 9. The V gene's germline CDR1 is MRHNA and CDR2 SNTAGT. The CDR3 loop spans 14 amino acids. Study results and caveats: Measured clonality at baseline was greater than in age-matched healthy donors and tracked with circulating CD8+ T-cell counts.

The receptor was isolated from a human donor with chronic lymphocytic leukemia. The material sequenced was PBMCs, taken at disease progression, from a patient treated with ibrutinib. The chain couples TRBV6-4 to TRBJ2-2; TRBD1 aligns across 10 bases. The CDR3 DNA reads TGTGCCTCATGGACAGGGGGAAGGGCCGGGGAGCTGTTTTTT. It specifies CASWTGGRAGELFF.